This TCR beta chain is drawn from a study of technical replicates of blood from several donors. Per the germline V gene, CDR1 is SGHTA and CDR2 is FQGNSA. The CDR3 contains 13 residues. J was trimmed by 4 bases and V by 5 bases; bases with no gene match: 4. Measured with immunoSEQ multiplex PCR; TCRdb has only the in-frame clones, and not every one. The table includes 50,000 to 65,000 clones, approximately 92% detected once. Sequenced material: PBMCs. This receptor was identified in a human donor in good health. Some clones in this sample may be carry-over from other donors' samples. V and J are TRBV7-2 and TRBJ1-2; TRBD1 matches at 7 bases. CDR3 amino acids: CASSRPGGYGYTF. CDR3 nucleotides: TGTGCCAGCAGCCGCCCAGGGGGCTATGGCTACACCTTC.